The clone carrying this TCR beta chain has a handful of counts. Source study methods: Amplification of reference gene primers was used by the study to estimate nucleated cell counts. The protocol was immunoSEQ multiplex PCR, while the TCRdb copy is restricted to in-frame clones and leaves out a portion. V, J and clone size reflect that table, while D and trimming were determined from the DNA. The repertoire has about 70,000 clones, 80% to 90% of them found once; the top ten carry roughly 14%. J gave up 5 bases and V 2 bases, and 3 bases lay outside the gene matches. CDR1 and CDR2 (germline): MNHEY, SVGEGT. The CDR3 length is 13 residues. The sample originates from a study of blood T cell repertoires in COVID-19. In the study overall: The United States, Italy and Spain supplied acute and convalescent COVID-19 samples. PBMCs, B-cell-depleted T cells, or T cells provided the cDNA or gDNA that made up the material.

V usage is TRBV6-2 or TRBV6-3 and J usage is TRBJ2-7; TRBD2 agrees at 7 bases. This clonotype was sampled from a man older than 75 with acute or convalescent COVID-19. The sequenced sample was peripheral blood. Here the CDR3 DNA reads TGTGCCAGCAGTTACAATCTAGCGGACGAGCAGTACTTC. Its translation is CASSYNLADEQYF.